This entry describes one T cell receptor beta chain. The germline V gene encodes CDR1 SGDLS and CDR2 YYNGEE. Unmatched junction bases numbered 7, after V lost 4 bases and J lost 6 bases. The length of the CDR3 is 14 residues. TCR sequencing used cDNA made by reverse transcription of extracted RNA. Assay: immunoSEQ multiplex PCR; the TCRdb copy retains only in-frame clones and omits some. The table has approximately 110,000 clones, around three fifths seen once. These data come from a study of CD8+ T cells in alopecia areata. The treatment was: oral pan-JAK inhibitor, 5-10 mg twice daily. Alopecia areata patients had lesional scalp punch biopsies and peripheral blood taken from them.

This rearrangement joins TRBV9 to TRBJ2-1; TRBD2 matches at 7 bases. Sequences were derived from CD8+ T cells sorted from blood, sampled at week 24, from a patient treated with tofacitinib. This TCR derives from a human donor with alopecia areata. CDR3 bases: TGTGCCAGCAGCTCACCCGGGGGGATCAATGAGCAGTTCTTC. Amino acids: CASSSPGGINEQFF.